These T cell receptor beta chains were read from a single sample in a study of blood T cell repertoires in COVID-19. The data were produced by immunoSEQ multiplex PCR, yet TCRdb's version contains in-frame clones alone and is incomplete. Of about 68,000 clones listed, over 75% are singletons. Material: peripheral blood. Receptors originate from a man aged 50-60 years with acute or convalescent COVID-19. The CDR3 runs from the conserved cysteine through the conserved F or W. A D gene is named only where the DNA matches it firmly. A row's size may be missing; if present it is once, few, many or a size class.

TRBD2	NA	TRBV10-3	TRBJ2-1	CAISDPGLAGIHEQFF	TGTGCCATCAGTGACCCGGGACTAGCGGGAATCCATGAGCAGTTCTTC
TRBD2	NA	TRBV9	TRBJ2-3	CASSVGGLAGGPGDTQYF	TGTGCCAGCAGCGTAGGGGGACTAGCGGGAGGGCCGGGTGATACGCAGTATTTT
NA	once	TRBV4-1	TRBJ2-1	CASSQVGGRSYNEQFF	TGCGCCAGCAGCCAAGTAGGGGGTAGATCCTACAATGAGCAGTTCTTC
NA	NA	TRBV19	TRBJ2-1	CASSMRREDNEQFF	TGTGCCAGTAGTATGCGGCGGGAAGACAATGAGCAGTTCTTC
TRBD1	NA	TRBV18	TRBJ1-2	CASSLGQAGIDYGYTF	TGTGCCAGCTCACTTGGACAGGCGGGAATTGACTATGGCTACACCTTC
NA	NA	TRBV19	TRBJ1-3	CASSNGQGNTIYF	TGTGCCAGTAGTAACGGACAGGGAAACACCATATATTTT
TRBD1	NA	TRBV29-1	TRBJ1-5	CSVGEDRWDQPQHF	TGCAGCGTTGGCGAGGACAGGTGGGATCAGCCCCAGCATTTT
NA	NA	TRBV2	TRBJ2-4	CASSETELGAEVQYF	TGTGCCAGCAGTGAAACTGAACTGGGGGCAGAGGTTCAGTACTTC
NA	NA	TRBV4-1	TRBJ2-3	CASSREGLRSTDTQYF	TGCGCCAGCAGCCGCGAGGGACTTAGGAGCACAGATACGCAGTATTTT
TRBD2	NA	TRBV10-3	TRBJ2-3	CAIRLGLAETDTQYF	TGTGCCATCAGGCTTGGACTAGCGGAGACAGATACGCAGTATTTT
NA	NA	TRBV9	TRBJ1-3	CASSDPGRYSGNTIYF	TGTGCCAGCAGCGACCCCGGCAGGTACTCTGGAAACACCATATATTTT
TRBD1	NA	TRBV6-2/TRBV6-3	TRBJ1-5	CASSFPGTVYQPQHF	TGTGCCAGCAGTTTCCCCGGGACAGTATATCAGCCCCAGCATTTT
TRBD1	once	TRBV5-1	TRBJ2-2	CASSLRTGGSNTGELFF	TGCGCCAGCAGCTTGCGGACAGGGGGCAGTAATACCGGGGAGCTGTTTTTT
NA	NA	TRBV9	TRBJ2-6	CASSPGHTSSGANVLTF	TGTGCCAGCAGCCCCGGACATACGAGCTCTGGGGCCAACGTCCTGACTTTC
NA	NA	TRBV7-3	TRBJ2-3	CASSPPSGDTQYF	TGTGCCAGCAGCCCACCGTCAGGAGATACGCAGTATTTT
NA	few	TRBV3-1/TRBV3-2	TRBJ1-3	CASSQSYQVSSGNTIYF	TGTGCCAGCAGCCAAAGTTATCAGGTCTCCTCTGGAAACACCATATATTTT
NA	NA	TRBV28	TRBJ2-7	CASSLPPIKQYF	TGTGCCAGCAGTTTACCCCCTATAAAGCAGTACTTC
NA	few	TRBV29-1	TRBJ1-2	CSVGPRGFNYGYTF	TGCAGCGTTGGGCCCCGAGGGTTTAACTATGGCTACACCTTC
NA	NA	TRBV10-3	TRBJ1-1	CAISEPQRGETEAFF	TGTGCCATCAGTGAACCGCAGCGTGGGGAGACTGAAGCTTTCTTT
NA	NA	TRBV18	TRBJ1-5	CASSPRGQYSNQPQHF	TGTGCCAGCTCACCCCGGGGACAATATAGCAATCAGCCCCAGCATTTT
TRBD1	NA	TRBV24-1	TRBJ2-3	CATSQDRVDTQYF	TGTGCCACCTCCCAGGACAGGGTGGATACGCAGTATTTT
NA	NA	TRBV6-6	TRBJ1-5	CASSYSVMSQPQHF	TGTGCCAGCAGTTACTCTGTTATGAGTCAGCCCCAGCATTTT
TRBD2	NA	TRBV27	TRBJ2-3	CASSRPGTSGMGDTQYF	TGTGCCAGCAGCCGACCCGGGACTAGCGGGATGGGAGATACGCAGTATTTT
NA	NA	TRBV5-6	TRBJ2-7	CASSWAGGAGLGGYEQYF	TGTGCCAGCAGCTGGGCAGGCGGTGCGGGCCTTGGCGGCTACGAGCAGTACTTC
NA	NA	TRBV3-1/TRBV3-2	TRBJ1-4	CASSQQQGRKLFF	TGTGCCAGCAGCCAACAGCAGGGGCGAAAACTGTTTTTT
NA	NA	TRBV4-3	TRBJ1-5	CASSQEAGYSNQPQHF	TGCGCCAGCAGCCAAGAAGCGGGTTATAGCAATCAGCCCCAGCATTTT
NA	NA	TRBV21-1	TRBJ2-1	CASSRLAGNNEQFF	TGTGCCAGCAGTCGGCTAGCGGGGAACAATGAGCAGTTCTTC
NA	NA	TRBV6-5	TRBJ2-4	CAIAEGDSAKNIQYF	TGTGCCATCGCTGAGGGGGATTCAGCCAAAAACATTCAGTACTTC
TRBD1	NA	TRBV28	TRBJ1-5	CASSVPQGTQPQHF	TGTGCCAGCAGTGTCCCACAGGGGACGCAGCCCCAGCATTTT
TRBD2	NA	TRBV9	TRBJ2-5	CASSPGLAGGHLETQYF	TGTGCCAGCAGCCCAGGACTAGCGGGAGGGCATTTGGAGACCCAGTACTTC
NA	NA	TRBV6-5	TRBJ2-5	CASSSRGGVSETQYF	TGTGCCAGCAGTTCGAGGGGGGGTGTATCAGAGACCCAGTACTTC
TRBD2	NA	TRBV20-1	TRBJ2-1	CSASGAGTSVYNEQFF	TGCAGTGCTAGTGGGGCCGGGACTAGCGTTTACAATGAGCAGTTCTTC
TRBD2	NA	TRBV28	TRBJ2-3	CASRPGLAGESSTQYF	TGTGCCAGCAGACCGGGACTAGCGGGAGAAAGTTCTACGCAGTATTTT
NA	NA	TRBV30	TRBJ2-1	CAWIGAGARGGQFF	TGTGCCTGGATCGGGGCGGGAGCGAGAGGGGGGCAGTTCTTC
NA	NA	TRBV7-9	TRBJ1-1	CASSLVNFQGGGHTEAFF	TGTGCCAGCAGCTTAGTTAATTTTCAGGGTGGGGGCCACACTGAAGCTTTCTTT
NA	NA	TRBV19	TRBJ1-6	CASTRQLFNSPLHF	TGTGCCAGTACCAGACAGCTCTTTAATTCACCCCTCCACTTT
TRBD1	NA	TRBV24-1	TRBJ2-1	CATSDPGQGTREQFF	TGTGCCACCAGTGACCCGGGACAGGGGACTCGGGAGCAGTTCTTC
NA	NA	TRBV21-1	TRBJ1-3	CASSKVPRNRGRSSGNTIYF	TGTGCCAGCAGCAAAGTGCCGAGGAACAGGGGGCGATCATCTGGAAACACCATATATTTT
TRBD2	NA	TRBV6-2/TRBV6-3	TRBJ2-1	CASSYKSGLADEQFF	TGTGCCAGCAGTTACAAAAGCGGACTAGCAGATGAGCAGTTCTTC
NA	NA	TRBV19	TRBJ2-1	CASSVLGTKSYNEQFF	TGTGCCAGTAGTGTTTTAGGGACAAAGTCCTACAATGAGCAGTTCTTC
TRBD1	NA	TRBV2	TRBJ2-3	CASKDRFSTDTQYF	TGTGCCAGCAAGGACAGGTTTAGCACAGATACGCAGTATTTT
TRBD1	NA	TRBV10-3	TRBJ1-2	CAISGGTGLYGYTF	TGTGCCATCAGCGGTGGGACAGGTCTATATGGCTACACCTTC
NA	once	TRBV6-1	TRBJ1-1	CASSEAPSTAEAFF	TGTGCCAGCAGTGAAGCCCCCTCGACAGCCGAAGCTTTCTTT
NA	NA	TRBV9	TRBJ1-6	CASSPREGRDSPLHF	TGTGCCAGCAGCCCCCGGGAGGGCCGGGATTCACCCCTCCACTTT